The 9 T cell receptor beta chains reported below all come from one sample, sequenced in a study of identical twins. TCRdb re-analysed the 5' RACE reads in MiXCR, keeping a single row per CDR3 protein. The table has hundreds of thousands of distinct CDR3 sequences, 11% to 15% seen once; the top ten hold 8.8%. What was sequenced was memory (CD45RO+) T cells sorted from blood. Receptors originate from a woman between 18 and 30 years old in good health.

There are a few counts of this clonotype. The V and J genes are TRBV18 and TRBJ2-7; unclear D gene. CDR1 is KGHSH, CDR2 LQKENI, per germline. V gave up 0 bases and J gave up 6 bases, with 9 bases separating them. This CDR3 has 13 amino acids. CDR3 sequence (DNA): TGTGCCAGCTCACCACCGAAGACACCCGAGCAGTACTTC. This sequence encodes CASSPPKTPEQYF.

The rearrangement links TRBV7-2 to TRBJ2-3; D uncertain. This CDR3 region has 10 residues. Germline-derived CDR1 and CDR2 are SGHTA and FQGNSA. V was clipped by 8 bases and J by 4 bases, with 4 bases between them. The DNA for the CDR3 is TGTGCCAGCGGGGCAGATACGCAGTATTTT. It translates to CASGADTQYF.

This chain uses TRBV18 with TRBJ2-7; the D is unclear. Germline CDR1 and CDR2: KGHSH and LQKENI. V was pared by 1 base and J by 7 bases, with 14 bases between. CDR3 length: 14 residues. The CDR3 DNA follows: TGTGCCAGCTCACCACAAATTCGGGTGGAGGAGCAGTACTTC. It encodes CASSPQIRVEEQYF.

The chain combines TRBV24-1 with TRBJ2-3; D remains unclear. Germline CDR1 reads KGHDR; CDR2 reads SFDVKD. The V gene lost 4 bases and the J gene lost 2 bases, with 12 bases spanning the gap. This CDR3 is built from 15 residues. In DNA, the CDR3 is TGTGCCACCAGTGAAGGCGGAATCTACACAGATACGCAGTATTTT. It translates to CATSEGGIYTDTQYF.

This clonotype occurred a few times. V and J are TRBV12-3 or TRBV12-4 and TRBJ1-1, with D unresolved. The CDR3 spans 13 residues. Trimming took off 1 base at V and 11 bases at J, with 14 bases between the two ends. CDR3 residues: CASSLDVGLTAFF. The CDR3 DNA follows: TGTGCCAGCAGTTTAGATGTAGGCTTGACGGCTTTCTTT.

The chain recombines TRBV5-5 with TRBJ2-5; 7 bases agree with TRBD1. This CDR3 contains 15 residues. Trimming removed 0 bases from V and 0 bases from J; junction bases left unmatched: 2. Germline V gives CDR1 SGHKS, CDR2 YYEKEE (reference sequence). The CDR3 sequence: CASSLGRGYQETQYF. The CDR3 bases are TGTGCCAGCAGCTTGGGCAGGGGGTACCAAGAGACCCAGTACTTC.

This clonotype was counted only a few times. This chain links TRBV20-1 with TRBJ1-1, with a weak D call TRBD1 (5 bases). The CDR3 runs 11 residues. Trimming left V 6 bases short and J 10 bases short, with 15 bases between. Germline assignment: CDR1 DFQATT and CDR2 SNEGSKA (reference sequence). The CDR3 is CSAGGQTIAFF. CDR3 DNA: TGCAGTGCGGGAGGACAAACCATAGCTTTCTTT.

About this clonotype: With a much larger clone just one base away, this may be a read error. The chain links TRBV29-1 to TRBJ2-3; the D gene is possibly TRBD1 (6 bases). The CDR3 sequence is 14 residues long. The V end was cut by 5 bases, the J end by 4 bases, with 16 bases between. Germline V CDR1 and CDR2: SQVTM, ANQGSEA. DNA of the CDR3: TGCAGCGTTAATCTGGACAGTCACCCAGATACGCAGTATTTT. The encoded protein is CSVNLDSHPDTQYF.

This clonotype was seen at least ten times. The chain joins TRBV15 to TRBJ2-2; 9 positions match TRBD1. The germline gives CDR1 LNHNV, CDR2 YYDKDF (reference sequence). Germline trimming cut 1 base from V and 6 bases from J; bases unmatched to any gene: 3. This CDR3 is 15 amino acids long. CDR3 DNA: TGTGCCACCAGCAGAGGGGACAGGGCTCCCGGGGAGCTGTTTTTT. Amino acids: CATSRGDRAPGELFF.